Given below is one T cell receptor beta chain in context. Antigen unknown. V gave up 6 bases and J gave up 2 bases; unmatched junction bases: 2. CDR3 length: 15 amino acids. Looked up from germline, CDR1 is SNHLY and CDR2 is FYNNEI. This sample is part of a study of cytomegalovirus exposure and HLA in healthy donors. Study observations and caveats: Other equally common chains were less clonally expanded than HLA-associated TCR beta chains, a later analysis showed. The analysis excluded some indistinguishable V segments, including TRBV6-2 and TRBV6-3.

The PCR was carried out with 60 Vbeta primers and 13 Jbeta primers. Profiled with immunoSEQ multiplex PCR; TCRdb holds only in-frame clones, not every one. The sample records around 64,000 clones, 78% being singletons. Specimen: PBMCs. The J gene is TRBJ2-3, the V gene TRBV2, with 13 bases lining up with TRBD2. This TCR came from a man between 18 and 29 years old in good health and CMV-seropositive. The CDR3 sequence: CASRGTSGATDTQYF. The CDR3 DNA reads as TGTGCCAGCAGGGGGACTAGCGGGGCCACAGATACGCAGTATTTT.